The T cell receptor beta chain under discussion was sequenced for a study of blood T cell repertoires in COVID-19. Study summary: Acute and convalescent COVID-19 samples came from the United States, Italy and Spain. From T cells, B-cell-depleted T cells, or PBMCs came the material, which was cDNA or gDNA.

Germline V gene lookup returns CDR1 SGHAT and CDR2 FQNNGV. V was pared by 2 bases and J by 2 bases, with 13 bases between. The CDR3 has 15 amino acids. Libraries were prepared by immunoSEQ multiplex PCR; TCRdb keeps only in-frame clonotypes and omits some of them. This sample carries fewer than 130,000 clones, about 85% of them seen once, and the ten largest clones take approximately 4.8%. The clonotype originates from a human donor in a cohort sampled during active COVID-19. The sample was peripheral blood. The chain links TRBV11-2 to TRBJ2-7; possible D gene TRBD1, 6 bases. This CDR3 reads CASSLQDSFTYEQYF. In DNA form, the CDR3 reads TGTGCCAGCAGCTTACAGGACAGTTTTACCTACGAGCAGTACTTC.